A selection of T cell receptor beta chains follows, all from one sample in a study of blood T cell repertoires in COVID-19. Sequencing used immunoSEQ multiplex PCR; TCRdb keeps in-frame clones, though not all of them. The top ten hold 0.53% of the sample, which has under 200,000 clones, roughly 90% seen once. The specimen was peripheral blood. The receptors shown here come from a man aged 45 to 65 with acute or convalescent COVID-19. The CDR3 runs from the conserved cysteine through the conserved F or W. The D gene is left open where the match is weak. Only some rows state a clone size, as once, few, many or a class for expanded clones.

CDR3nt	CDR3aa	j_gene	abundance	d_gene	v_gene
TGTGCCAGCAGTCCTCCTGGGACAGGCTCTGGAAACACCATATATTTT	CASSPPGTGSGNTIYF	TRBJ1-3	-	TRBD1	TRBV28
TGCAGTGCTAGAAGACAGGGGCCCCAGCATTTT	CSARRQGPQHF	TRBJ1-5	-	TRBD1	TRBV20-1
TGCGCCAGCAGCTTGGTAGTTGGAGCAAGATTCACTGAAGCTTTCTTT	CASSLVVGARFTEAFF	TRBJ1-1	-	-	TRBV5-1
TGTGCCAGCAGCTCAACCCACGGCGGTCCTGGCGAGCAGTACTTC	CASSSTHGGPGEQYF	TRBJ2-7	-	-	TRBV9
TGTGCCAGCAGCCTCAAGACAGGGAACACTGAAGCTTTCTTT	CASSLKTGNTEAFF	TRBJ1-1	-	-	TRBV7-9
TGTGCCAGCCGGTCCGATTCAGGGGCACTTAGCAATCAGCCCCAGCATTTT	CASRSDSGALSNQPQHF	TRBJ1-5	-	-	TRBV2
TGCGCCAGCAGCTTGGGTGGCGAGCAGTTCTTC	CASSLGGEQFF	TRBJ2-1	-	-	TRBV5-1
TGCGCCAGCAGCTTGAACTATAACTACGAGCAGTACTTC	CASSLNYNYEQYF	TRBJ2-7	-	-	TRBV5-1
TGTGCCAGCAGCCAAGGACAAGAGAACTATGGCTACACCTTC	CASSQGQENYGYTF	TRBJ1-2	once	-	TRBV4-2
TGTGCCAGCAGCTTAGTAGTAGGGGGTAATTCACCCCTCCACTTT	CASSLVVGGNSPLHF	TRBJ1-6	-	-	TRBV7-2
TGTGCCAGCAGCTTAGTCGGGGGGCTCGAGCAGTTCTTC	CASSLVGGLEQFF	TRBJ2-1	-	-	TRBV7-2
TGTGCCAGCAGCTTATCAGGGGATACGCAGTATTTT	CASSLSGDTQYF	TRBJ2-3	-	-	TRBV5-4
TGTGCCAGTAGTACCGCCGGAGAGACCCAGTACTTC	CASSTAGETQYF	TRBJ2-5	-	-	TRBV19
TGTGCCAGCTCACCAGACAGGACGAACACTGAAGCTTTCTTT	CASSPDRTNTEAFF	TRBJ1-1	-	-	TRBV18
TGTGCCTGGAGTCTCGGGGGACAAGAGACCCAGTACTTC	CAWSLGGQETQYF	TRBJ2-5	-	-	TRBV30
TGTGCCAGCAGCCAAGACACAGGGGGCCTTACTGGCTACACCTTC	CASSQDTGGLTGYTF	TRBJ1-2	-	TRBD1	TRBV4-2
TGTGCCAGCAGCTTCGGAGACAGGGGGAGTACCTACGAGCAGTACTTC	CASSFGDRGSTYEQYF	TRBJ2-7	-	TRBD1	TRBV7-6
TGTGCCAGCAGGCCGACAGGGGTCCGGACTGAAGCTTTCTTT	CASRPTGVRTEAFF	TRBJ1-1	-	TRBD1	TRBV6-5
TGCGCCAGCAGCCAGGCCGGGACTAGCGACGAGACCCAGTACTTC	CASSQAGTSDETQYF	TRBJ2-5	-	TRBD2	TRBV5-1
TGTGCCACCAGCATTAACTCAGGGGGCCAAGAGACCCAGTACTTC	CATSINSGGQETQYF	TRBJ2-5	-	TRBD1	TRBV15
TGTGCCAGCTCACCTGTTTTGGACGGGAGGGCCGATGAGCAGTTCTTC	CASSPVLDGRADEQFF	TRBJ2-1	-	TRBD2	TRBV18
TGTGCCAGTAGGGACCGGGACACAGGCATCCAGCCCCAGCATTTT	CASRDRDTGIQPQHF	TRBJ1-5	-	-	TRBV19
TGTGCCAGAAGCTTTAGGGGACTGCGGGAAAAACTGTTTTTT	CARSFRGLREKLFF	TRBJ1-4	-	-	TRBV5-3
TGCGCCAGCAGCCTTTGGCGGGGGGGGATGAACACTGAAGCTTTCTTT	CASSLWRGGMNTEAFF	TRBJ1-1	-	-	TRBV5-1
TGCGCCAGCACGACAGGGGGCGACAATCAGCCCCAGCATTTT	CASTTGGDNQPQHF	TRBJ1-5	once	TRBD1	TRBV10-1
TGTGCCAGCAGACTAGCACGGGATGAGCAGTTCTTC	CASRLARDEQFF	TRBJ2-1	once	-	TRBV7-9
TGTGCCAGCCAAATCCAGGGGATTGATGAAAAACTGTTTTTT	CASQIQGIDEKLFF	TRBJ1-4	-	-	TRBV2